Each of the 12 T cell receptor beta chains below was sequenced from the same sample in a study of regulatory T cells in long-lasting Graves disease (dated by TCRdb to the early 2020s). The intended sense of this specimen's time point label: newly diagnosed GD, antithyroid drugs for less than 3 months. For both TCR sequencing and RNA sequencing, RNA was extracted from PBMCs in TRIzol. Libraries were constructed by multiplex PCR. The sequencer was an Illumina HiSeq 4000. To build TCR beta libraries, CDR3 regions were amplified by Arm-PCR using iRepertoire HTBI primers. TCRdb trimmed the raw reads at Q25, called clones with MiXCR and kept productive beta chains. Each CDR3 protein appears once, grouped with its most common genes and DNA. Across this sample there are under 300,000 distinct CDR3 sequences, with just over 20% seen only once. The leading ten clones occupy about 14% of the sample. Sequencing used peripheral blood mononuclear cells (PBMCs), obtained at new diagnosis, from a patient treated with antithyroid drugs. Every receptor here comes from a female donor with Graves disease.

The DNA of the CDR3 is TGTGCCAGCAGCTCCGGGACAGCTCCCTACGAGCAGTACTTC. This encodes CASSSGTAPYEQYF. V is TRBV11-2 and J is TRBJ2-7; the match to TRBD1 covers 7 bases. Trimming took 4 bases from V and 2 from J; bases not matched to a gene: 5. The germline V gene encodes CDR1 SGHAT and CDR2 FQNNGV. The CDR3 sequence is 14 residues long.

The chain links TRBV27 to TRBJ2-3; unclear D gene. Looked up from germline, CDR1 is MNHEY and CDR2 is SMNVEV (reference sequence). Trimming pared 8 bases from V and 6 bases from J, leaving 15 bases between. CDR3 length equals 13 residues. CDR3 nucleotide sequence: TGTGCCAGCGGCCTCCGGGTCGAGGATACGCAGTATTTT. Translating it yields CASGLRVEDTQYF.

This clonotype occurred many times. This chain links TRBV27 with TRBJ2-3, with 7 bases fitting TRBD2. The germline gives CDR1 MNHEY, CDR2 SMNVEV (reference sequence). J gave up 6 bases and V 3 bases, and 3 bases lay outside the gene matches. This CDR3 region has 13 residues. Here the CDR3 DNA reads TGTGCCAGCAGTTTCCACGGGGGGGATACGCAGTATTTT. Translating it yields CASSFHGGDTQYF.

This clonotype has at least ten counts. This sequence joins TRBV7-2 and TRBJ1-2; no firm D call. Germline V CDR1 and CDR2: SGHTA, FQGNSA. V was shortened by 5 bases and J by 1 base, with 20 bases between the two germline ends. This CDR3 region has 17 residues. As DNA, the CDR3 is TGTGCCAGCAGCCCCCGGCTGGCCAGCACCATTAACTATGGCTACACCTTC. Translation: CASSPRLASTINYGYTF.

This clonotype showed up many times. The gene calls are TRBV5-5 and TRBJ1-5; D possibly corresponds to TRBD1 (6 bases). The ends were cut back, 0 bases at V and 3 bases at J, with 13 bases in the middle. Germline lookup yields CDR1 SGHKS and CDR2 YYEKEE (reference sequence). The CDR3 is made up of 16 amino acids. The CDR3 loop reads CASSLGGRGVNQPQHF. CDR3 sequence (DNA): TGTGCCAGCAGCTTGGGGGGCAGGGGAGTCAATCAGCCCCAGCATTTT.

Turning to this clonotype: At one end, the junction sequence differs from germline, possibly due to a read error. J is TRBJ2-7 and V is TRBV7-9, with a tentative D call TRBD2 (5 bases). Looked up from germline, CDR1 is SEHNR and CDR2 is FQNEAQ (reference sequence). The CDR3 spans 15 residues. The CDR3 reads CVSSLRSEFSYEQYF. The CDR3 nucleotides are TGTGTCAGCAGCCTACGTAGCGAGTTCTCCTACGAGCAGTACTTC.

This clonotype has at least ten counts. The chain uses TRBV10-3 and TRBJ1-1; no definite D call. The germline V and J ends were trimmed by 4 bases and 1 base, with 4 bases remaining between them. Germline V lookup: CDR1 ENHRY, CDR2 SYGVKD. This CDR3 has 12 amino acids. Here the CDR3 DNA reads TGTGCCATCAGTGTGGGGAACACTGAAGCTTTCTTT. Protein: CAISVGNTEAFF.

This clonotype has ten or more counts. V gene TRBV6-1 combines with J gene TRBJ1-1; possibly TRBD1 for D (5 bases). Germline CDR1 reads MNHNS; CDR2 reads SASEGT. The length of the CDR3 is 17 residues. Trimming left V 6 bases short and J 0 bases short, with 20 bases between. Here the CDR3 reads CASSWRPSDIMNTEAFF. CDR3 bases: TGTGCCAGCAGCTGGAGACCATCGGACATCATGAACACTGAAGCTTTCTTT.

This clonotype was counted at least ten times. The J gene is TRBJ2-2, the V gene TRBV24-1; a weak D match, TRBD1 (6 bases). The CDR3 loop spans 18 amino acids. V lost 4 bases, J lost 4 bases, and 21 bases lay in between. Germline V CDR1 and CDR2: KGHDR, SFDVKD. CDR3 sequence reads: CATSDPRATGSATGELFF. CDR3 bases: TGTGCCACCAGTGACCCGCGAGCTACAGGGTCGGCCACCGGGGAGCTGTTTTTT.

The CDR3 spells CASSLYSGDEQYF. CDR3 nucleotide sequence: TGTGCCAGCAGCTTGTATTCGGGAGACGAGCAGTACTTC. This chain connects TRBV5-5 to TRBJ2-7, with a weak D call TRBD2 (6 bases). V lost 1 base, J lost 5 bases, and 10 bases lay in between. Germline V gene sequence: CDR1 SGHKS, CDR2 YYEKEE (reference sequence). This CDR3 has 13 residues.

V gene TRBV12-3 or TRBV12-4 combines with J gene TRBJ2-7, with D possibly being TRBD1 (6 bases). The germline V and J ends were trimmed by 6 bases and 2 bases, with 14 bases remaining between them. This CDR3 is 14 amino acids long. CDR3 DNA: TGTGCCAGCAGAAAAGGGGGACCAGCCTACGAGCAGTACTTC. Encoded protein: CASRKGGPAYEQYF.

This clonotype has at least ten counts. The CDR3 spells CASTGQTTPGGQYF. The CDR3, as DNA: TGTGCCAGCACGGGGCAGACCACACCAGGCGGGCAGTACTTC. This rearrangement joins TRBV6-1 to TRBJ2-7, with D tentatively TRBD1 or TRBD2 (5 bases each). The CDR3 length is 14 residues. Trimming stripped 7 bases from V and 9 bases from J, with 22 bases between. Germline V gene sequence: CDR1 MNHNS, CDR2 SASEGT.